What follows are 25 T cell receptor beta chains derived from one specimen sequenced in a study of T-cell reconstitution after alpha-beta-depleted transplantation in children. Unique molecular identifiers featured in how the TCRbeta library was prepared. TCRdb re-analysed the PCR reads in MiXCR, keeping a single row per CDR3 protein. The sample carries about a million distinct CDR3 sequences, less than 30% recorded once. Sequenced material: PBMCs, mostly from graft donor cells, taken 360 days after TCRalphabeta/CD19-depleted stem cell transplant. These receptors were taken from a boy less than two years old who had a stem cell transplant for SCID, so the T cells may come from the graft donor.

The chain links TRBV12-5 to TRBJ2-1; the D call may be TRBD1 or TRBD2 (5 bases each). V was pared by 6 bases and J by 4 bases, with 22 bases between. CDR1 is LGHNT, CDR2 FRNRAP, per germline. This CDR3 comprises 17 residues. As DNA, the CDR3 is TGTGCTAGTGGCCCCCCCGGGGCCCGGGACCTATACAATGAGCAGTTCTTC. As protein: CASGPPGARDLYNEQFF.

There are a few counts of this clonotype. The V gene is TRBV7-3, the J gene TRBJ2-3; tentative D call: TRBD2 (5 bases). Trimming pared 3 bases from V and 0 bases from J, leaving 10 bases between. From germline, CDR1 is SGHTA and CDR2 FQGTGA. There are 15 residues in the CDR3. The CDR3 is CASSFSGKSTDTQYF. The CDR3 bases are TGTGCCAGCAGCTTCTCGGGAAAGAGCACAGATACGCAGTATTTT.

This clonotype was detected a few times. This chain joins TRBV20-1 and TRBJ2-5; TRBD2 aligns across 7 bases. This CDR3 comprises 15 residues. The germline V gene encodes CDR1 DFQATT and CDR2 SNEGSKA (reference sequence). Germline trimming cut 1 base from V and 0 bases from J; bases unmatched to any gene: 5. In DNA form, the CDR3 reads TGCAGTGCTAGAGCGTTCAGCGGGAACCAAGAGACCCAGTACTTC. This sequence encodes CSARAFSGNQETQYF.

The V and J genes are TRBV11-1 and TRBJ1-1, with D uncertain. Germline assignment: CDR1 SGHAT and CDR2 FQDESV (reference sequence). CDR3 length: 12 residues. V was trimmed by 5 bases and J by 11 bases, leaving 15 bases between them. The CDR3 DNA sequence: TGTGCCAGCAGCCCCCTCCCCGATGGGGCTTTCTTT. Protein sequence: CASSPLPDGAFF. The variable domain in full, with the rest retrieved from reference TRBV11-1 and TRBJ1-1, is EAEVAQSPRYKITEKSQAVAFWCDPISGHATLYWYRQILGQGPELLVQFQDESVVDDSQLPKDRFSAERLKGVDSTLKIQPAELGDSAMYLCASSPLPDGAFFGQGTRLTVV.

The table lists this clonotype with a few counts. The V and J genes are TRBV28 and TRBJ1-4; D unclear. Germline lookup yields CDR1 MDHEN and CDR2 SYDVKM. CDR3 length: 11 amino acids. V gave up 9 bases and J gave up 10 bases, with 12 bases separating them. As DNA, the CDR3 is TGTGCCAGTCGGGATGTAGGAAAACTGTTTTTT. Amino acids: CASRDVGKLFF.

This clonotype was seen only a few times. This chain joins TRBV6-2 or TRBV6-3 and TRBJ2-5; D is unresolved. The V gene's germline CDR1 is MNHEY and CDR2 SVGEGT. CDR3 size: 14 residues. Deletions cut 2 bases from V and 3 bases from J, with 10 bases between. CDR3 DNA: TGTGCCAGCAGTTACCCGACGGGTGAAGAGACCCAGTACTTC. Its translation: CASSYPTGEETQYF.

Notes on this clonotype: This CDR3 is missing its conserved last phenylalanine or tryptophan, likely due to a read error. The chain couples TRBV12-3 or TRBV12-4 to TRBJ1-4; D is ambiguous. V dropped 3 bases and J dropped 7 bases, with 12 bases sitting between them. The CDR3 loop spans 14 amino acids. CDR3 coding DNA: TGTGCCAGCAGTTTTGGGCAGCTCCCTGAAAAACTGTTTGTT. This encodes CASSFGQLPEKLFV.

In its sample, this clonotype was seen many times. This chain links TRBV7-9 with TRBJ1-1; D not certain. The CDR3 consists of 12 residues. Between the trimmed V and J ends, which lost 1 base and 4 bases, there was a span of 4 bases. Germline loops: CDR1 SEHNR, CDR2 FQNEAQ (reference sequence). DNA for the CDR3: TGTGCCAGCAGCTTAGGGGCCACTGAAGCTTTCTTT. Translation: CASSLGATEAFF.

The gene calls are TRBV5-1 and TRBJ2-4, with 11 bases that match TRBD1. The CDR3 totals 14 residues. J lost 8 bases, V lost 3 bases, and 4 bases had no gene match. From germline, CDR1 is SGHRS and CDR2 YFSETQ. Written as DNA, the CDR3 is TGCGCCAGCAGCTGGGACAGGGGGACCCACATTCAGTACTTC. Amino acid sequence: CASSWDRGTHIQYF.

The rearrangement links TRBV5-1 to TRBJ2-5, with D maybe TRBD1 (6 bases). V was trimmed by 6 bases and J by 2 bases, leaving 8 bases between them. The CDR3 extends over 12 amino acids. The germline V gene encodes CDR1 SGHRS and CDR2 YFSETQ. CDR3 DNA sequence: TGCGCCAGCAAGGGGACACAAGAGACCCAGTACTTC. Protein: CASKGTQETQYF.

As to this clonotype: Sequence at one end of the junction differs from germline and may be a read error. This chain links TRBV12-3 or TRBV12-4 with TRBJ1-1; D is unresolved. The length of the CDR3 is 15 residues. For the CDR3, the DNA is TGTGCCAGCAGATTAGGGCCTTACCTGAACACTGAAGCTTTCTTT. Its protein is CASRLGPYLNTEAFF.

This clonotype was picked up a small number of times. The rearrangement uses TRBV4-3 and TRBJ2-7, with 7 positions matching TRBD1. The CDR3 consists of 16 residues. Trimming cost V 3 bases and J 2 bases; bases outside gene matches: 10. Germline V gene sequence: CDR1 LGHNA, CDR2 YSLEER. The CDR3, as DNA: TGCGCCAGCAGCCATAAGTATGGGGACAGTCCCTACGAGCAGTACTTC. It encodes CASSHKYGDSPYEQYF.

The sample holds a few counts of this clonotype. The gene calls are TRBV19 and TRBJ2-5, with D unresolved. The V end was cut by 0 bases, the J end by 5 bases, with 4 bases between. The germline V gene has CDR1 LNHDA and CDR2 SQIVND (reference sequence). The CDR3 consists of 12 residues. CDR3 in DNA: TGTGCCAGTAGTATAGATGGGGAGACCCAGTACTTC. Translated, it gives CASSIDGETQYF. Supplemented by reference TRBV19 and TRBJ2-5, the full variable domain reads DGGITQSPKYLFRKEGQNVTLSCEQNLNHDAMYWYRQDPGQGLRLIYYSQIVNDFQKGDIAEGYSVSREKKESFPLTVTSAQKNPTAFYLCASSIDGETQYFGPGTRLLVL.

This clonotype has just a few counts. This rearrangement joins TRBV20-1 to TRBJ2-5, with 7 positions matching TRBD1. The CDR3 runs to 14 residues. V lost 4 bases and J lost 1; bases outside the gene matches: 6. Germline loops: CDR1 DFQATT, CDR2 SNEGSKA (reference sequence). The CDR3 DNA reads as TGCAGTGCTACCGAAGACAGGGTCCAAGAGACCCAGTACTTC. Translation: CSATEDRVQETQYF.

This clonotype appeared a few times. This sequence joins TRBV5-1 and TRBJ1-4; D is possibly TRBD1 (5 bases). In germline, CDR1 is SGHRS, CDR2 YFSETQ. Trimming pared 3 bases from V and 0 bases from J, leaving 6 bases between. The CDR3 has 14 residues. CDR3: CASSSTATNEKLFF. CDR3 bases: TGCGCCAGCAGCTCGACAGCAACTAATGAAAAACTGTTTTTT.

This clonotype came up many times. The chain links TRBV6-5 to TRBJ2-3; D ambiguous. V lost 2 bases to trimming and J lost 0 bases, with 9 bases between them. CDR1 and CDR2 from the germline V gene are MNHEY and SVGAGI. CDR3 size: 15 residues. In nucleotides, the CDR3 is TGTGCCAGCAGTTACGGGCAGCTTAGCACAGATACGCAGTATTTT. This gives the protein CASSYGQLSTDTQYF.

V usage is TRBV5-1 and J usage is TRBJ1-4; maybe TRBD1 (6 bases). Trimming shortened V by 4 bases and J by 0 bases, and 13 bases separated the two germline ends. CDR1 SGHRS and CDR2 YFSETQ come from the germline V gene. The CDR3 is 16 residues long. CDR3 nucleotide sequence: TGCGCCAGCAGCACCGGGACACCAGCAACTAATGAAAAACTGTTTTTT. Protein product: CASSTGTPATNEKLFF.

Comment on this clonotype: A much larger clone lies a single base off, so this may be a read error. The chain recombines TRBV12-3 or TRBV12-4 with TRBJ2-2, with a weak D call TRBD2 (6 bases). The CDR3 consists of 13 residues. CDR3 region: CASSLPLGGELYF. The CDR3 DNA follows: TGTGCCAGCAGTTTACCTTTGGGCGGGGAGCTGTATTTT.

This clonotype was detected a few times. V and J are TRBV12-3 or TRBV12-4 and TRBJ1-5; no reliable D call. V shed 3 bases and J shed 4 bases, with 16 bases lying between them. CDR3 length: 16 residues. The CDR3 reads CASSFRFPARNQPQHF. For the CDR3, the DNA is TGTGCCAGCAGTTTCAGATTTCCCGCTAGGAATCAGCCCCAGCATTTT.

This clonotype was counted only a few times. The J gene is TRBJ2-7, the V gene TRBV12-3 or TRBV12-4; 7 positions agree with TRBD1. The CDR3 sequence is 14 residues long. The V segment lost 4 bases and the J segment 2 bases; nucleotides outside the gene matches: 5. CDR3 bases: TGTGCCAGCAGTTCAGGGGACAGTGCCTACGAGCAGTACTTC. Translating it yields CASSSGDSAYEQYF.

CDR3 coding DNA: TGCGCCAGCACCCCCGGACACCTTGGGAACACTGAAGCTTTCTTT. It yields the protein CASTPGHLGNTEAFF. This chain uses TRBV5-1 with TRBJ1-1, with a possible D match to TRBD1 (5 bases). The V end was cut by 6 bases, the J end by 1 base, with 16 bases between. CDR3 length equals 15 residues. Germline lookup yields CDR1 SGHRS and CDR2 YFSETQ. Looking up the rest from reference TRBV5-1 and TRBJ1-1 gives the full variable domain: KAGVTQTPRYLIKTRGQQVTLSCSPISGHRSVSWYQQTPGQGLQFLFEYFSETQRNKGNFPGRFSGRQFSNSRSEMNVSTLELGDSALYLCASTPGHLGNTEAFFGQGTRLTVV.

The sample holds a few counts of this clonotype. This chain connects TRBV20-1 to TRBJ2-5, with D possibly being TRBD1 (5 bases). Germline CDR1 and CDR2: DFQATT and SNEGSKA (reference sequence). The CDR3 covers 13 residues. Trimming took off 0 bases at V and 6 bases at J, with 11 bases between the two ends. CDR3 in amino acids: CSARESRAKTQYF. DNA for the CDR3: TGCAGTGCTAGAGAATCCAGGGCCAAGACCCAGTACTTC.

The chain combines TRBV5-1 with TRBJ2-1; D gene unclear. CDR1 and CDR2 (germline): SGHRS, YFSETQ. The CDR3 has 17 residues. V gave up 4 bases and J gave up 5 bases, with 22 bases separating them. In nucleotides, the CDR3 is TGCGCCAGCAGCCTCGACCGAGGCTTAACATGGGACAATGAGCAGTTCTTC. As protein: CASSLDRGLTWDNEQFF.

This chain uses TRBV5-1 with TRBJ2-2; D is unresolved. The CDR3 sequence is 14 residues long. V lost 3 bases and J 3 bases, leaving 9 bases between the germline ends. The germline V gene encodes CDR1 SGHRS and CDR2 YFSETQ. Written as DNA, the CDR3 is TGCGCCAGCAGCTCGAAGACTGACACCGGGGAGCTGTTTTTT. Its translation: CASSSKTDTGELFF. The full variable domain, with the rest looked up from reference TRBV5-1 and TRBJ2-2, is KAGVTQTPRYLIKTRGQQVTLSCSPISGHRSVSWYQQTPGQGLQFLFEYFSETQRNKGNFPGRFSGRQFSNSRSEMNVSTLELGDSALYLCASSSKTDTGELFFGEGSRLTVL.

The chain is built from TRBV20-1 and TRBJ1-5, with 8 bases fitting TRBD1. Germline CDR1 reads DFQATT; CDR2 reads SNEGSKA (reference sequence). This CDR3 is 13 amino acids long. The trim removed 6 bases at V and 5 bases at J, leaving 6 bases unmatched. In DNA form, the CDR3 reads TGCAGTGCGACCGGGACAGGCTATCAGCCCCAGCATTTT. The encoded protein is CSATGTGYQPQHF.